The 21 T cell receptor beta chains presented below share a single source sample, sequenced in a study of blood T cell repertoires in COVID-19. The assay was immunoSEQ multiplex PCR, and TCRdb's table has in-frame clones only and misses some. This sample has 130,000 to 150,000 clones, with about 80% found just once. Sample: peripheral blood. The origin of the receptors is a woman aged 80 or older with acute or convalescent COVID-19.

This sequence joins TRBV10-3 and TRBJ1-2; D is possibly TRBD1 (5 bases). From germline, CDR1 is ENHRY and CDR2 SYGVKD. This CDR3 has 12 amino acids. Trimming stripped 0 bases from V and 12 bases from J, with 11 bases between. The CDR3 nucleotides are TGTGCCATCAGTGAGTCGGGCGGGACTGACACCTTC. Its translation: CAISESGGTDTF.

This chain connects TRBV20-1 to TRBJ1-6; the match to TRBD1 covers 7 bases. In germline, CDR1 is DFQATT, CDR2 SNEGSKA (reference sequence). This CDR3 is built from 15 residues. V lost 4 bases and J lost 8; bases outside the gene matches: 11. In DNA, the CDR3 is TGCAGTGCTAATGACAGGGATCTTGTCTATTCACCCCTCCACTTT. It translates to CSANDRDLVYSPLHF.

This clone appeared once. J is TRBJ1-1 and V is TRBV10-3, with TRBD1 matching 7 bases. Germline assignment: CDR1 ENHRY and CDR2 SYGVKD. With 9 bases clipped from V and 7 bases from J, the junction kept 11 bases outside the gene matches. The CDR3 is 13 amino acids. In nucleotides, the CDR3 is TGTGCCATGAGGGGGCCACAGGGTGGTGAAGCTTTCTTT. Its protein product is CAMRGPQGGEAFF.

This clone was counted only a few times. The DNA of the CDR3 is TGTGCCAGCAGTGAAGGACAGCGCTACACCTTC. This codes for CASSEGQRYTF. The chain links TRBV2 to TRBJ1-2; TRBD1 might be the D (5 bases). Germline V gene sequence: CDR1 SNHLY, CDR2 FYNNEI. The CDR3 covers 11 residues. V lost 1 base, J lost 9 bases, and 6 bases lay in between.

The chain carries TRBV25-1 and TRBJ1-4, with 7 nucleotides matching TRBD1. CDR3 length equals 18 residues. CDR1 is MGHDK, CDR2 SYGVNS, per germline. Trimming at V came to 8 bases and at J to 0 bases, leaving 15 bases not matched to a gene. The CDR3 region is CASRADRVGAATNEKLFF. The CDR3 DNA sequence: TGTGCCAGCCGCGCCGACAGGGTGGGGGCTGCAACTAATGAAAAACTGTTTTTT.

The chain is built from TRBV11-1 and TRBJ2-5, with 12 positions matching TRBD1. The CDR3 is 15 amino acids. Germline CDR1 and CDR2: SGHAT and FQDESV (reference sequence). V shed 5 bases, J shed 5 bases, and the junction held 6 bases outside the gene matches. The CDR3 DNA sequence: TGTGCCAGCAGCCCCGGGACAGGGGGCGGGGAGACCCAGTACTTC. This sequence encodes CASSPGTGGGETQYF. Looking up the rest from reference TRBV11-1 and TRBJ2-5 gives the full variable domain: EAEVAQSPRYKITEKSQAVAFWCDPISGHATLYWYRQILGQGPELLVQFQDESVVDDSQLPKDRFSAERLKGVDSTLKIQPAELGDSAMYLCASSPGTGGGETQYFGPGTRLLVL.

The chain couples TRBV7-9 to TRBJ2-7; 9 bases agree with TRBD1. This CDR3 has 16 residues. The germline CDR1 and CDR2 sequences are SEHNR and FQNEAQ (reference sequence). The J segment lost 2 bases and the V segment lost 5 bases, leaving 10 bases of the junction unmatched. The CDR3 DNA sequence: TGTGCCAGCAGCAGCCCGGGACAGGGCAAGCCCTACGAGCAGTACTTC. Encoded protein: CASSSPGQGKPYEQYF. Filled out from reference TRBV7-9 and TRBJ2-7, the complete variable domain reads DTGVSQNPRHKITKRGQNVTFRCDPISEHNRLYWYRQTLGQGPEFLTYFQNEAQLEKSRLLSDRFSAERPKGSFSTLEIQRTEQGDSAMYLCASSSPGQGKPYEQYFGPGTRLTVT.

This chain connects TRBV5-1 to TRBJ2-5; TRBD2 aligns across 8 bases. The CDR3 runs to 13 residues. J gave up 7 bases and V 0 bases, and 2 bases lay outside the gene matches. The germline V gene has CDR1 SGHRS and CDR2 YFSETQ. The CDR3 DNA follows: TGCGCCAGCAGCTTGGACGGGAGGGGGACCCAGTACTTC. It translates to CASSLDGRGTQYF.

V and J are TRBV5-1 and TRBJ2-7, with 10 bases fitting TRBD2. CDR1 SGHRS and CDR2 YFSETQ come from the germline V gene. V lost 5 bases and J lost 3; bases outside the gene matches: 2. The CDR3 totals 13 residues. The CDR3 loop reads CASRVAGGYEQYF. The CDR3 DNA follows: TGCGCCAGCAGGGTAGCGGGGGGCTACGAGCAGTACTTC.

This clone was seen a few times. The chain carries TRBV7-2 and TRBJ1-6; no clear D gene. There are 16 residues in the CDR3. The germline V and J ends were trimmed by 7 bases and 6 bases, with 19 bases remaining between them. Looked up from germline, CDR1 is SGHTA and CDR2 is FQGNSA. The CDR3 sequence is CASIQGGSDGNSPLHF. The CDR3 DNA reads TGTGCCAGCATCCAAGGCGGGTCCGACGGTAATTCACCCCTCCACTTT.

The genes are TRBV25-1 and TRBJ1-2, with TRBD1 matching over 11 bases. Germline CDR1 is MGHDK and CDR2 is SYGVNS. V gave up 9 bases and J gave up 8 bases; unmatched junction bases: 8. The CDR3 contains 13 residues. In DNA, the CDR3 is TGTGCCAGGTGGGACAGGGGGGACAGAGGCTACACCTTC. This codes for CARWDRGDRGYTF.

The chain employs TRBV5-1 and TRBJ2-2, with 10 bases that match TRBD1. The length of the CDR3 is 14 residues. The J segment lost 7 bases and the V segment lost 8 bases, leaving 8 bases of the junction unmatched. The V gene's germline CDR1 is SGHRS and CDR2 YFSETQ. In nucleotides, the CDR3 is TGCGCCAGTACCGGGACAGGGGTTGTCGGGGAGCTGTTTTTT. Protein sequence: CASTGTGVVGELFF. The entire variable domain, with the rest obtained from reference TRBV5-1 and TRBJ2-2, is as follows: KAGVTQTPRYLIKTRGQQVTLSCSPISGHRSVSWYQQTPGQGLQFLFEYFSETQRNKGNFPGRFSGRQFSNSRSEMNVSTLELGDSALYLCASTGTGVVGELFFGEGSRLTVL.

This chain uses TRBV5-1 with TRBJ2-5, with D unresolved. CDR1 SGHRS and CDR2 YFSETQ come from the germline V gene. CDR3 size: 12 residues. Trimming removed 5 bases from V and 5 bases from J, with 10 bases in between. Here the CDR3 reads CASRPQSETQYF. The DNA of the CDR3 is TGCGCCAGCAGACCCCAGTCGGAGACCCAGTACTTC.

The J gene is TRBJ1-1, the V gene TRBV7-8; D is unresolved. This CDR3 is 15 amino acids long. CDR1 SGHVS and CDR2 FQNEAQ come from the germline V gene. The germline V and J ends were trimmed by 0 bases and 5 bases, with 13 bases remaining between them. CDR3 in DNA: TGTGCCAGCAGCTTAGCGCAGGCGGGGAGTACTGAAGCTTTCTTT. Translated, it gives CASSLAQAGSTEAFF. Complete variable domain (other parts from reference TRBV7-8 and TRBJ1-1): GAGVSQSPRYKVAKRGQDVALRCDPISGHVSLFWYQQALGQGPEFLTYFQNEAQLDKSGLPSDRFFAERPEGSVSTLKIQRTQQEDSAVYLCASSLAQAGSTEAFFGQGTRLTVV.

This chain joins TRBV5-4 and TRBJ2-2, with a weak D call TRBD2 (5 bases). The CDR3 is 14 amino acids. V lost 4 bases and J lost 5, with 12 bases in between. From germline, CDR1 is SGHNT and CDR2 YYREEE (reference sequence). This chain's CDR3 is CASSANPGTGELFF. In nucleotides, the CDR3 is TGTGCCAGCAGCGCAAATCCGGGAACCGGGGAGCTGTTTTTT. The complete variable domain, with remaining parts taken from reference TRBV5-4 and TRBJ2-2, reads ETGVTQSPTHLIKTRGQQVTLRCSSQSGHNTVSWYQQALGQGPQFIFQYYREEENGRGNFPPRFSGLQFPNYSSELNVNALELDDSALYLCASSANPGTGELFFGEGSRLTVL.

The rearrangement joins TRBV7-9 to TRBJ1-6; 8 bases agree with TRBD1. Germline trimming cut 2 bases from V and 8 bases from J; bases unmatched to any gene: 5. From germline, CDR1 is SEHNR and CDR2 FQNEAQ (reference sequence). CDR3 length equals 15 residues. This chain's CDR3 is CASSLPGQGDSPLHF. The DNA for the CDR3 is TGTGCCAGCAGCTTACCCGGACAGGGTGATTCACCCCTCCACTTT.

Comment on this clone: Germline is not matched at one junction end, which may reflect a read error. The rearrangement joins TRBV2 to TRBJ2-7; D might be TRBD2 (6 bases). The V gene's germline CDR1 is SNHLY and CDR2 FYNNEI. CDR3 length: 12 amino acids. The CDR3 region has the DNA TGTGCCAGCAGTGAAGCGCTTCAGGGACTCTTCTTC. Amino acids: CASSEALQGLFF.

The gene calls are TRBV5-1 and TRBJ1-2; 8 bases are a match to TRBD1. Germline CDR1 and CDR2: SGHRS and YFSETQ. The CDR3 sequence is 17 residues long. Germline trimming cut 4 bases from V and 0 bases from J; bases unmatched to any gene: 11. The CDR3 region has the DNA TGCGCCAGCAGCGCGGCGACAGGGGCCTTCGCTAACTATGGCTACACCTTC. Amino acid sequence: CASSAATGAFANYGYTF.

The V call is TRBV5-4, the J call TRBJ1-1; 7 positions agree with TRBD1. The CDR3 has 15 amino acids. The J segment lost 1 base and the V segment lost 4 bases, leaving 7 bases of the junction unmatched. Germline V lookup: CDR1 SGHNT, CDR2 YYREEE (reference sequence). In DNA, the CDR3 is TGTGCCAGCAGCCTGGACAGGTCACCGAACACTGAAGCTTTCTTT. It translates to CASSLDRSPNTEAFF. Filled out from reference TRBV5-4 and TRBJ1-1, the complete variable domain reads ETGVTQSPTHLIKTRGQQVTLRCSSQSGHNTVSWYQQALGQGPQFIFQYYREEENGRGNFPPRFSGLQFPNYSSELNVNALELDDSALYLCASSLDRSPNTEAFFGQGTRLTVV.

The chain combines TRBV5-1 with TRBJ2-1; TRBD1 aligns across 7 bases. The CDR3 extends over 14 amino acids. Germline V lookup: CDR1 SGHRS, CDR2 YFSETQ. V lost 4 bases to trimming and J lost 5 bases; unmatched junction nucleotides: 6. DNA of the CDR3: TGCGCCAGCAGCACGGGACAGCTCGACAATGAGCAGTTCTTC. Its translation is CASSTGQLDNEQFF.

The chain links TRBV7-3 to TRBJ2-7, with 10 bases identical to TRBD1. The junction had 6 bases not matched to a gene; V was cut back by 6 bases and J by 7 bases. CDR1 and CDR2 (germline): SGHTA, FQGTGA. This CDR3 is built from 13 residues. DNA of the CDR3: TGTGCCAGCAGTCGGGACAGGGGTGGAGAGCAGTACTTC. This sequence encodes CASSRDRGGEQYF.